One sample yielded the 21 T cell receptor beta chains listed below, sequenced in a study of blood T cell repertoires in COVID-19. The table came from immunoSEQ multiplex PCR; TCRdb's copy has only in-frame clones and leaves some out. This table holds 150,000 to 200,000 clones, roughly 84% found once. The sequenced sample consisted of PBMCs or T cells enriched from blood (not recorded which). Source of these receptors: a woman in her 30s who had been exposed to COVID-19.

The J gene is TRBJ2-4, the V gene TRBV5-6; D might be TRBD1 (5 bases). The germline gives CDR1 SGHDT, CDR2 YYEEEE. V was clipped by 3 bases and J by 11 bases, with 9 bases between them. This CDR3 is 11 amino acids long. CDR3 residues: CASSSEGVQYF. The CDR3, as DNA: TGTGCCAGCAGCTCCGAAGGGGTTCAGTACTTC.

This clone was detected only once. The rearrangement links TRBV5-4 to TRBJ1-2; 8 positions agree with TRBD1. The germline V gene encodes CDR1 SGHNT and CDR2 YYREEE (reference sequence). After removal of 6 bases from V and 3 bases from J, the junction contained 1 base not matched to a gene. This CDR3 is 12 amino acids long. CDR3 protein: CASTGGDYGYTF. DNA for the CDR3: TGTGCCAGCACAGGGGGCGACTATGGCTACACCTTC.

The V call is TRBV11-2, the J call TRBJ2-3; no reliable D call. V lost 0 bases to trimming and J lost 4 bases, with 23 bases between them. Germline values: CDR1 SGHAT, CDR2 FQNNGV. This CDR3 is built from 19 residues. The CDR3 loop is CASSLDAPRRRSVADTQYF. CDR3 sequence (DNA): TGTGCCAGCAGCTTAGATGCCCCTAGACGCCGGTCAGTCGCAGATACGCAGTATTTT.

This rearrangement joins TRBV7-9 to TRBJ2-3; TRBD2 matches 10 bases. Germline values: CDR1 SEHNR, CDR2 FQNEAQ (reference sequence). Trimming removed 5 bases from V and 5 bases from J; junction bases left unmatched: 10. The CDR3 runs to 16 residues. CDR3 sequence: CASSLSTSGDLDTQYF. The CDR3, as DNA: TGTGCCAGCAGCCTATCCACTAGCGGGGATTTAGATACGCAGTATTTT.

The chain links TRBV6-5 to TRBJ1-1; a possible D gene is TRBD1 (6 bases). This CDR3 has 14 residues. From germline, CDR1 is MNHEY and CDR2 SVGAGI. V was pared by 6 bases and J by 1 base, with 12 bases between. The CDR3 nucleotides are TGTGCCAGCAGCATTCGGGGACAGAACACTGAAGCTTTCTTT. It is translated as CASSIRGQNTEAFF.

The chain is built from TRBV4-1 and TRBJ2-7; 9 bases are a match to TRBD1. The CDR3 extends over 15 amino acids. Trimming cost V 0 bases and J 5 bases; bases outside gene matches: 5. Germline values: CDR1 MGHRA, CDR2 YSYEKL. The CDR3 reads CASSQEDRGGDEQYF. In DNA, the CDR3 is TGCGCCAGCAGCCAAGAGGACAGGGGCGGGGACGAGCAGTACTTC.

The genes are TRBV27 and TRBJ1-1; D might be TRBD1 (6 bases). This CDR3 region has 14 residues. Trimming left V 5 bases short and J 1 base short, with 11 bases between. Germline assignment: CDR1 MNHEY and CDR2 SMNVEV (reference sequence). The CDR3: CASSEGQGNTEAFF. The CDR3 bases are TGTGCCAGCAGTGAGGGACAAGGGAACACTGAAGCTTTCTTT.

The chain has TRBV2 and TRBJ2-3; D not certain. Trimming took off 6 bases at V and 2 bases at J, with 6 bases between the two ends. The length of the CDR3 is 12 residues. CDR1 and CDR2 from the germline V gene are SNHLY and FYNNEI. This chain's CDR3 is CASSTYTDTQYF. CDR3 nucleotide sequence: TGTGCCAGCAGCACATACACAGATACGCAGTATTTT.

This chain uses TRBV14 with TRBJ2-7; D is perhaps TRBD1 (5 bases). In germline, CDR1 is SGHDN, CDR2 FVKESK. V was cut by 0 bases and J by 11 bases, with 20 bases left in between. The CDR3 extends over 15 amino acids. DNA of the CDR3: TGTGCCAGCAGCCAAGAAGGGGTTGGGCCCGATATTGAGTACTTC. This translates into CASSQEGVGPDIEYF.

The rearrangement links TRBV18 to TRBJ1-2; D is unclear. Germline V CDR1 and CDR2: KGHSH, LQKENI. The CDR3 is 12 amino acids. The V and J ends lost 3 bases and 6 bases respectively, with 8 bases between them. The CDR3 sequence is CASSPGGDGYTF. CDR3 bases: TGTGCCAGCTCACCCGGCGGGGATGGCTACACCTTC.

The CDR3 DNA follows: TGTGCCAGCAGCGTAGAACAGGCCCGGTATTCACCCCTCCACTTT. It codes for CASSVEQARYSPLHF. V is TRBV9 and J is TRBJ1-6; the D gene is possibly TRBD1 (5 bases). The germline V and J ends were trimmed by 0 bases and 8 bases, with 12 bases remaining between them. The CDR3 length is 15 residues. Looked up from germline, CDR1 is SGDLS and CDR2 is YYNGEE.

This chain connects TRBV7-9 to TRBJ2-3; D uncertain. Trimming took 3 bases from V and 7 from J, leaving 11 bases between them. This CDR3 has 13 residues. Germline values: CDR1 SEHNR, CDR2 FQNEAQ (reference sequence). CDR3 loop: CASSFYLKHTQYF. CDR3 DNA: TGTGCCAGCAGCTTTTACTTAAAGCATACGCAGTATTTT.

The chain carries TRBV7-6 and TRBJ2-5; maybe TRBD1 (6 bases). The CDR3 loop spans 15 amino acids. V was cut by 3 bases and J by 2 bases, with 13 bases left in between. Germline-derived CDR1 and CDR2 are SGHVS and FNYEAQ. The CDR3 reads CASSFTGTLQETQYF. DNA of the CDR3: TGTGCCAGCAGCTTCACCGGGACACTTCAAGAGACCCAGTACTTC. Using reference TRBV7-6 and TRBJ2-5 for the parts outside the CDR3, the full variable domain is GAGVSQSPRYKVTKRGQDVALRCDPISGHVSLYWYRQALGQGPEFLTYFNYEAQQDKSGLPNDRFSAERPEGSISTLTIQRTEQRDSAMYRCASSFTGTLQETQYFGPGTRLLVL.

The CDR3 DNA sequence: TGTGCCAGCAGCCCGATGCGACACAGCAATCAGCCCCAGCATTTT. This gives the protein CASSPMRHSNQPQHF. The chain joins TRBV3-1 (or the pseudogene TRBV3-2) to TRBJ1-5; D is unresolved. The germline V gene encodes CDR1 LGHDT and CDR2 YNNKEL (reference sequence). Trimming stripped 4 bases from V and 1 base from J, with 11 bases between. The CDR3 totals 15 residues.

The CDR3: CASSQVRLANTGELFF. DNA of the CDR3: TGCGCCAGCAGCCAAGTCCGACTAGCTAACACCGGGGAGCTGTTTTTT. V usage is TRBV4-3 and J usage is TRBJ2-2; TRBD2 agrees at 7 bases. CDR1 and CDR2 from the germline V gene are LGHNA and YSLEER. The CDR3 loop spans 16 amino acids. With 1 base clipped from V and 2 bases from J, the junction kept 4 bases outside the gene matches.

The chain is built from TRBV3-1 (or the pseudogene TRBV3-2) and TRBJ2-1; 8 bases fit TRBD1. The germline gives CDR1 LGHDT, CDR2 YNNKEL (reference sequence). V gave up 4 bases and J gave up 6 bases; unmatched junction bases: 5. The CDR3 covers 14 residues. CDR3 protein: CASSPGQVRNEQFF. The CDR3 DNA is TGTGCCAGCAGCCCGGGACAGGTACGCAATGAGCAGTTCTTC.

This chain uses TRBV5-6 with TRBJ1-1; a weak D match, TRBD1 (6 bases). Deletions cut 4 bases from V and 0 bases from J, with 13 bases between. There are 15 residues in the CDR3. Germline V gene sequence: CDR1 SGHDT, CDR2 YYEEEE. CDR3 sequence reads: CASSPGTPMNTEAFF. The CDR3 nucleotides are TGTGCCAGCAGCCCCGGGACACCGATGAACACTGAAGCTTTCTTT.

The CDR3 here is CASSLSRGGSVNGYTF. The CDR3 coding sequence is TGTGCCAGCAGTTTGAGTCGGGGAGGGTCGGTCAACGGCTACACCTTC. The chain uses TRBV27 and TRBJ1-2, with unresolved D. The V end lost 3 bases, the J end lost 8 bases, and 22 bases lay between the germline ends. CDR3 size: 16 residues. CDR1 is MNHEY, CDR2 SMNVEV, per germline (reference sequence).

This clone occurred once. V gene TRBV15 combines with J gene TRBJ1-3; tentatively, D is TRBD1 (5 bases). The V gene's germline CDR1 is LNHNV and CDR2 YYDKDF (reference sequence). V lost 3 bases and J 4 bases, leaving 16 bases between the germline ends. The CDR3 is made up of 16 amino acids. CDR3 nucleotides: TGTGCCACCAGCAGCCCATCGGGGGGGAGCGGAAACACCATATATTTT. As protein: CATSSPSGGSGNTIYF.

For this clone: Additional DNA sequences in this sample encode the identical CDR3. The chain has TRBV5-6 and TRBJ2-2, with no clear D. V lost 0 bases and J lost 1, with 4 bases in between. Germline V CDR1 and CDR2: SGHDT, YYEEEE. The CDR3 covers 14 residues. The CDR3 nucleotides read TGTGCCAGCAGCTTGGGACTGAACACCGGGGAGCTGTTTTTT. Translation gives CASSLGLNTGELFF.

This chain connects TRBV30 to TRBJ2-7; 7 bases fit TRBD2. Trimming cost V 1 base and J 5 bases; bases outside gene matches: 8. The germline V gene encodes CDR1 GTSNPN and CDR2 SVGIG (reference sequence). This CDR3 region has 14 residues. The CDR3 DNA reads TGTGCCTGGAGTGGAGACGGGGGGATCGACGAGCAGTACTTC. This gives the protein CAWSGDGGIDEQYF.